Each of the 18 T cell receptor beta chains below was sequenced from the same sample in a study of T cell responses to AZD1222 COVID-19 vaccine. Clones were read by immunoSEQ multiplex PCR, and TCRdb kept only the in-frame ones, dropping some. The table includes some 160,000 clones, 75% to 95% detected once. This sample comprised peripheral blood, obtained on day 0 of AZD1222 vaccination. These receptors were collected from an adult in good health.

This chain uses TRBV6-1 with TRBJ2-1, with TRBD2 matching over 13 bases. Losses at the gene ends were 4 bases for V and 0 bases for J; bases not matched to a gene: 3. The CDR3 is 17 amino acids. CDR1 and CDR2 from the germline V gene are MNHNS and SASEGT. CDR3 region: CASSGRTSGSSYNEQFF. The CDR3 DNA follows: TGTGCCAGCAGTGGTCGGACTAGCGGGAGCTCCTACAATGAGCAGTTCTTC.

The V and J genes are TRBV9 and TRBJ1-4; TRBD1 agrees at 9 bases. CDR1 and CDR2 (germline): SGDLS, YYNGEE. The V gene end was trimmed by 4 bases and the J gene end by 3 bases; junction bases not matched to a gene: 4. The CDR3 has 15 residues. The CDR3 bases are TGTGCCAGCAGCTCTCGGACAGGGGCTAATGAAAAACTGTTTTTT. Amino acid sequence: CASSSRTGANEKLFF.

The chain's CDR3 is CATSEIGGSYNEQFF. CDR3 sequence (DNA): TGTGCCACCAGTGAAATAGGAGGTTCATACAATGAGCAGTTCTTC. The rearrangement uses TRBV24-1 and TRBJ2-1; TRBD2 is a possible D gene (5 bases). Trimming pared 4 bases from V and 4 bases from J, leaving 13 bases between. Per germline, CDR1 KGHDR and CDR2 SFDVKD. This CDR3 is built from 15 residues.

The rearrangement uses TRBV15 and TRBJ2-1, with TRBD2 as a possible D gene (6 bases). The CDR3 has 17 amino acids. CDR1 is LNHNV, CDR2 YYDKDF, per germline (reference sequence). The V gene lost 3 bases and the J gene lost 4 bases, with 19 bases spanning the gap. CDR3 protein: CATSSWAGGWRYNEQFF. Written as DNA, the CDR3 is TGTGCCACCAGCAGCTGGGCCGGGGGATGGCGGTACAATGAGCAGTTCTTC.

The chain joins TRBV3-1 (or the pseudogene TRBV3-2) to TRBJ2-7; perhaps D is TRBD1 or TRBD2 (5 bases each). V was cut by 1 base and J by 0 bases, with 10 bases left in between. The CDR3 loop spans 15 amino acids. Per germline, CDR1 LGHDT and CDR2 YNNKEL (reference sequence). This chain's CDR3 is CASSQGSGPSYEQYF. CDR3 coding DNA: TGTGCCAGCAGCCAAGGGTCGGGGCCCTCCTACGAGCAGTACTTC.

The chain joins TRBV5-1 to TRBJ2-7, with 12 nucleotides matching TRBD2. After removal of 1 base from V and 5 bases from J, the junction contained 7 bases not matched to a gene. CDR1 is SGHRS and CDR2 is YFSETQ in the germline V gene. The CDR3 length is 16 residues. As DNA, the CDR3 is TGCGCCAGCAGCTTGTTTACTCGGACTAGCGGGAACGAGCAGTACTTC. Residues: CASSLFTRTSGNEQYF.

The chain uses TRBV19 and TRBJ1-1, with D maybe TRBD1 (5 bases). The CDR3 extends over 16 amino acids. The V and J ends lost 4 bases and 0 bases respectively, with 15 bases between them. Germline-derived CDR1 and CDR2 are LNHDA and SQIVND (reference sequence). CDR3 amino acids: CASSNITGTVNTEAFF. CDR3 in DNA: TGTGCCAGTAGTAATATAACCGGGACTGTGAACACTGAAGCTTTCTTT.

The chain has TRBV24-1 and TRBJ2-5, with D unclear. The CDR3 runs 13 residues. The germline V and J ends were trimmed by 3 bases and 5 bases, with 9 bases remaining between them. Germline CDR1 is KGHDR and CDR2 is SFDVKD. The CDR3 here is CATSDPPWETQYF. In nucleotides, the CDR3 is TGTGCCACCAGTGATCCCCCCTGGGAGACCCAGTACTTC.

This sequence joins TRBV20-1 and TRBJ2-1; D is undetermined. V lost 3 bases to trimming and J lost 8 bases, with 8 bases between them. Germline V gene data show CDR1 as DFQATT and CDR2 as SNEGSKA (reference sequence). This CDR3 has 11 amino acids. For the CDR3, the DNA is TGCAGTGCTAGGTCCGACTATGAGCAGTTCTTC. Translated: CSARSDYEQFF.

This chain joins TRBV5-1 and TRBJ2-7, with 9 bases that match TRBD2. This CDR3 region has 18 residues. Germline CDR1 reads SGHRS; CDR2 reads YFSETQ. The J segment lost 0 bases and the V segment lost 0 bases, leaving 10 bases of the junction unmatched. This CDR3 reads CASSLGQGLAGPSYEQYF. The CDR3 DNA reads TGCGCCAGCAGCTTGGGACAGGGTCTAGCGGGGCCCTCCTACGAGCAGTACTTC.

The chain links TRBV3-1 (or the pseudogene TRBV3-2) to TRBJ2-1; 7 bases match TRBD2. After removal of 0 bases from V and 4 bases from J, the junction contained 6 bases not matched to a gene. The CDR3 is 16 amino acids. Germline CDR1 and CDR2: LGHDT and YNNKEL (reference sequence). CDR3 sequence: CASSQDGSSGYNEQFF. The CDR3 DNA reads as TGTGCCAGCAGCCAAGACGGGTCTAGCGGATACAATGAGCAGTTCTTC.

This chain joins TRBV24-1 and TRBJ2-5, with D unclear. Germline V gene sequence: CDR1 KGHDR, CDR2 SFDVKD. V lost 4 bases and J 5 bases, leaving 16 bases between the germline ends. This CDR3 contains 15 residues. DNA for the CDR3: TGTGCCACCAGTGAATCGGCTCCGAGCAGGGAGACCCAGTACTTC. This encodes CATSESAPSRETQYF.

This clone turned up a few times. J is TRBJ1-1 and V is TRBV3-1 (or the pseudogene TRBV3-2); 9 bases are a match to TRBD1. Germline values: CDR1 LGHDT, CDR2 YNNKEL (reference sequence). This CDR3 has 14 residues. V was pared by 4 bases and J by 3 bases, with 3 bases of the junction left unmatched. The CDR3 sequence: CASSPRTGDTEAFF. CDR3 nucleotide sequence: TGTGCCAGCAGCCCACGGACAGGGGACACTGAAGCTTTCTTT.

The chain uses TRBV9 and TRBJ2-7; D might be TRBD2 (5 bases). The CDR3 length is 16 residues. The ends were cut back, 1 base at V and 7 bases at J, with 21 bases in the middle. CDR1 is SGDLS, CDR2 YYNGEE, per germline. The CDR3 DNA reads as TGTGCCAGCAGCGTATCCCCCAGCGGACCGGTGGGGGAGCAGTACTTC. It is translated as CASSVSPSGPVGEQYF.

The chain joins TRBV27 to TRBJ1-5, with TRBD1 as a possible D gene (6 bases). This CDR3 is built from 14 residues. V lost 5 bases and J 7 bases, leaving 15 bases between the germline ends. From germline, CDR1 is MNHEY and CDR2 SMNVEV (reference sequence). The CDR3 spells CASSTTGLEQPQHF. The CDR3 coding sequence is TGTGCCAGCAGTACCACAGGGTTGGAACAGCCCCAGCATTTT.

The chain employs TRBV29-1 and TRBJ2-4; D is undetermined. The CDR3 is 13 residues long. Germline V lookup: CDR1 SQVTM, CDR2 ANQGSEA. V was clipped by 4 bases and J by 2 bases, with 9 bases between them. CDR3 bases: TGCAGCGTTGGTAGTGGATCCAAAAACATTCAGTACTTC. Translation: CSVGSGSKNIQYF. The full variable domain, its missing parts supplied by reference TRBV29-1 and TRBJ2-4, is SAVISQKPSRDICQRGTSLTIQCQVDSQVTMMFWYRQQPGQSLTLIATANQGSEATYESGFVIDKFPISRPNLTFSTLTVSNMSPEDSSIYLCSVGSGSKNIQYFGAGTRLSVL.

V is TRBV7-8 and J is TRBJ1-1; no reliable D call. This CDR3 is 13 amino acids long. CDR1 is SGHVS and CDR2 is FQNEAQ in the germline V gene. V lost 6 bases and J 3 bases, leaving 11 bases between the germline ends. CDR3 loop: CASRPREYTEAFF. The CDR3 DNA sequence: TGTGCCAGCAGGCCGAGGGAGTACACTGAAGCTTTCTTT.

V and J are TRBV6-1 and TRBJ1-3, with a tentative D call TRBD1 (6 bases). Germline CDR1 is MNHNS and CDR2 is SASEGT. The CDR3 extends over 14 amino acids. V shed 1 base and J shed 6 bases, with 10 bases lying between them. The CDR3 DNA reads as TGTGCCAGCAGTGAAGGGACAGTTTTAAACACCATATATTTT. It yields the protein CASSEGTVLNTIYF.